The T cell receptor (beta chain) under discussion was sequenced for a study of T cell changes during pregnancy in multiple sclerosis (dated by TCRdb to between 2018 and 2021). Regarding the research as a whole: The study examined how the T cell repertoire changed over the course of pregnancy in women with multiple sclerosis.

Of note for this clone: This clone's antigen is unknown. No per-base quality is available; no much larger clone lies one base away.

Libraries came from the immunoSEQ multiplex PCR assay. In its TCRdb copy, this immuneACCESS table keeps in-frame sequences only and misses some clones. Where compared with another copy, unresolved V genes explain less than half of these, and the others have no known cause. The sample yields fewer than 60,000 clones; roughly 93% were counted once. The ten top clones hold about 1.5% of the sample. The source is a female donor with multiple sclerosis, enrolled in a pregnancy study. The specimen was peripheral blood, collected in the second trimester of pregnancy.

The CDR3 in this case is CAISERRGDTGELFF. The nucleotides are TGTGCCATCAGTGAGCGGCGGGGGGACACCGGGGAGCTGTTTTTT. The sequence is built from TRBV10-3 and TRBJ2-2; 8 central nucleotides agree with TRBD2. Based on the germline V gene, the CDR1 and CDR2 sequences are ENHRY and SYGVKD. The V end gives up 2 bases and the J end 3 bases, leaving 2 bases in the junction not matched to a gene. Reading from cysteine to phenylalanine, the CDR3 counts 15 amino acids. Left in the record is the CDR3 DNA by itself, 45 bases read in frame from the first base.